What follows is one T cell receptor (beta chain) and its context. Its antigen is undetermined. The germline V gene encodes CDR1 MNHEY and CDR2 SVGAGI. This CDR3 contains 15 residues. Trimming removed 0 bases from V and 3 bases from J, with 8 bases in between. This sample was taken from a study of T cell responses to AZD1222 COVID-19 vaccine. The data were produced by immunoSEQ multiplex PCR, yet TCRdb's version contains in-frame clones alone and is incomplete. The table has some 120,000 clones, approximately 84% seen once; the top ten hold just under 10%. Points from the study as a whole: Researchers report vaccine-associated CD4 TCRs spanning spike, with dominance at 160-218 and 743-854.

The chain joins TRBV6-5 to TRBJ2-2; D not certain. The receptor was isolated from an adult in good health. Sequences were derived from peripheral blood, sampled on day 0 of AZD1222 vaccination. CDR3 DNA sequence: TGTGCCAGCAGTTACTCGATCGGTTACACCGGGGAGCTGTTTTTT. Amino acids: CASSYSIGYTGELFF.